This paragraph reports one TCR beta chain. The CDR3 consists of 15 residues. V lost 0 bases and J 0 bases, leaving 7 bases between the germline ends. The germline V gene encodes CDR1 LGHNA and CDR2 YNFKEQ. These data originate in a study of blood T cell repertoires in COVID-19. The wider study: COVID-19 samples, acute and convalescent, were from the United States, Italy and Spain.

The repertoire was sequenced with immunoSEQ multiplex PCR; TCRdb's copy has only in-frame clones and lacks some. Of a few hundred thousand clones listed, roughly 85% were seen once; the top ten hold roughly 3.9%. The chain has TRBV4-2 and TRBJ2-3; possibly TRBD2 for D (6 bases). Input material: peripheral blood. The TCR originated in a woman aged 18-29 years with acute or convalescent COVID-19. CDR3 DNA sequence: TGTGCCAGCAGCCAAGAGGGGACTAGCACAGATACGCAGTATTTT. It yields the protein CASSQEGTSTDTQYF.